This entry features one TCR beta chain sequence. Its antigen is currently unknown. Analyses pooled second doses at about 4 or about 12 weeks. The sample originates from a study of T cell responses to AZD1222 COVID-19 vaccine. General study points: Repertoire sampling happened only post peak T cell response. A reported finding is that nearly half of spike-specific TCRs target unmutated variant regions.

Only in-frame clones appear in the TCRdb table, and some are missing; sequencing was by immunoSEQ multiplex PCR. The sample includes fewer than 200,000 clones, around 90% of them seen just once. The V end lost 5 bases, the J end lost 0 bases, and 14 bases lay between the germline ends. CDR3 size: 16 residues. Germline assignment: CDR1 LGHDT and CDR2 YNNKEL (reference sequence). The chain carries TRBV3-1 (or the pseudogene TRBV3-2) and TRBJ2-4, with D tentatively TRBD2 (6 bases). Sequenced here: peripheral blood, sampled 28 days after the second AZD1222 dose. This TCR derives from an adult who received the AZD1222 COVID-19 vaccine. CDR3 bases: TGTGCCAGCAGCTCAAACGGGGAGGTAGCCAAAAACATTCAGTACTTC. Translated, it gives CASSSNGEVAKNIQYF.